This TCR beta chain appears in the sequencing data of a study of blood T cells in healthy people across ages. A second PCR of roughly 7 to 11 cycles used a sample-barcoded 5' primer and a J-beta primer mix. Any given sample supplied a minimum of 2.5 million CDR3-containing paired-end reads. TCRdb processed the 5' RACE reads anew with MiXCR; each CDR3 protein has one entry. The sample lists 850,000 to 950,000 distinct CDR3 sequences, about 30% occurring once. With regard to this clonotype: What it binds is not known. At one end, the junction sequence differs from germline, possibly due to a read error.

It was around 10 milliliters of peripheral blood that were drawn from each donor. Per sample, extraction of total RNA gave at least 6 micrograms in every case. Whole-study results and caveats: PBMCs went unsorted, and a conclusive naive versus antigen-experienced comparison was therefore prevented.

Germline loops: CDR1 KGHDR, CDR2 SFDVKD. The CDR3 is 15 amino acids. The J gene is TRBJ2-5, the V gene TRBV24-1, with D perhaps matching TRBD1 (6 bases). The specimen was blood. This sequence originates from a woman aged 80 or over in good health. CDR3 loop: CATSQRAGAQEAQYF. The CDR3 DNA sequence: TGTGCCACCAGTCAACGGGCAGGGGCGCAAGAGGCCCAGTACTTC.